These 14 T cell receptor beta chains were sequenced from one sample in a study of blood T cells in healthy people across ages. Through a sample-barcoded 5' primer and a J-beta primer mix, a second PCR was run for 7 to 11 cycles. TCRdb ran MiXCR on the 5' RACE reads and lists one entry per CDR3 protein. The sample includes around 900,000 distinct CDR3 sequences, 25% to 30% seen only once; the top ten take 17%. Sequences were obtained from blood. The receptors stem from a woman at least 80 years old in good health.

As concerns this clonotype: A much bigger clone sits one base away, suggesting this may be a read error. The rearrangement links TRBV7-2 to TRBJ2-1; 8 bases agree with TRBD2. CDR1 is SGHTA and CDR2 is FQGNSA in the germline V gene. CDR3 size: 15 residues. CDR3 loop: CANSSRGLDYNEQFF. The CDR3 DNA sequence: TGTGCCAACAGCTCCCGGGGACTAGACTACAATGAGCAGTTCTTC.

A few counts support this clonotype. The chain joins TRBV27 to TRBJ1-6, with D possibly TRBD1 on 5 matching bases. Germline V gene lookup returns CDR1 MNHEY and CDR2 SMNVEV (reference sequence). The V and J ends lost 5 bases and 6 bases respectively, with 14 bases between them. The CDR3 is 15 amino acids. Here the CDR3 DNA reads TGTGCCAGCAGTCCCGTCGGACAACTTAATTCACCCCTCCACTTT. It yields the protein CASSPVGQLNSPLHF.

This clonotype was seen ten or more times. The rearrangement links TRBV6-2 or TRBV6-3 to TRBJ2-1, with D unclear. From germline, CDR1 is MNHEY and CDR2 SVGEGT. This CDR3 comprises 12 residues. The V gene lost 8 bases and the J gene lost 6 bases, with 11 bases spanning the gap. In DNA, the CDR3 is TGTGCCAGCCGGCTTCCTCTCAATGAGCAGTTCTTC. As protein: CASRLPLNEQFF.

The chain couples TRBV6-2 or TRBV6-3 to TRBJ1-1, with 8 bases that match TRBD1. V shed 5 bases and J 5 bases; nucleotides not matched to a gene: 7. There are 14 residues in the CDR3. Germline-derived CDR1 and CDR2 are MNHEY and SVGEGT. Written as DNA, the CDR3 is TGTGCCAGCAGTAGAAACAGGGGGGATACTGAAGCTTTCTTT. It is translated as CASSRNRGDTEAFF.

In its sample, this clonotype was seen many times. The chain uses TRBV6-5 and TRBJ1-2; D call uncertain. The V gene lost 5 bases and the J gene lost 4 bases, with 8 bases spanning the gap. This CDR3 is built from 12 residues. Germline lookup yields CDR1 MNHEY and CDR2 SVGAGI. CDR3 sequence (DNA): TGTGCCAGCAGTAAGGAGGGCTATGGCTACACCTTC. It is translated as CASSKEGYGYTF.

V gene TRBV27 combines with J gene TRBJ2-3, with 7 bases identical to TRBD2. J gave up 1 base and V 3 bases, and 10 bases lay outside the gene matches. CDR1 and CDR2 (germline): MNHEY, SMNVEV (reference sequence). This CDR3 region has 17 residues. The CDR3 spells CASSLAGRGGRTDTQYF. CDR3 nucleotides: TGTGCCAGCAGTTTGGCGGGGAGGGGAGGGCGCACAGATACGCAGTATTTT.

This clonotype was seen only a few times. The chain couples TRBV12-3 or TRBV12-4 to TRBJ2-3, with 10 bases lining up with TRBD2. The CDR3 has 12 residues. J gave up 5 bases and V 10 bases, and 3 bases lay outside the gene matches. CDR3 DNA: TGTGCCATAGCGGGAGGAGGAGATACGCAGTATTTT. Translating it yields CAIAGGGDTQYF.

This clonotype has ten or more counts. One base away lies a much larger clone, so this may be a sequencing read error. The chain couples TRBV11-2 to TRBJ2-1, with D perhaps being TRBD1 or TRBD2 (6 bases each). Germline V lookup: CDR1 SGHAT, CDR2 FQNNGV. Trimming stripped 2 bases from V and 2 bases from J, with 10 bases between. The CDR3 spans 15 residues. In nucleotides, the CDR3 is TGTGCCAGCAGCTTAATTCGGGGGCCCTACAATGAGCAGTTCTTC. Translated: CASSLIRGPYNEQFF.

This clonotype was picked up a small number of times. This chain joins TRBV6-2 or TRBV6-3 and TRBJ2-6, with D unclear. This CDR3 is built from 14 residues. Germline-derived CDR1 and CDR2 are MNHEY and SVGEGT. Trimming took off 9 bases at V and 0 bases at J, with 9 bases between the two ends. Here the CDR3 DNA reads TGTGCCAGTGGACCCATCTCTGGGGCCAACGTCCTGACTTTC. Encoded protein: CASGPISGANVLTF.

This clonotype occurred a few times. The chain joins TRBV24-1 to TRBJ2-3, with D possibly TRBD2 on 7 matching bases. The CDR3 covers 14 residues. The V end lost 5 bases, the J end lost 4 bases, and 12 bases lay between the germline ends. Looked up from germline, CDR1 is KGHDR and CDR2 is SFDVKD. CDR3 nucleotides: TGTGCCACCAGTGTCGCGGGGGCCCCAGATACGCAGTATTTT. Its protein product is CATSVAGAPDTQYF.

In its sample, this clonotype was seen once. The CDR3 DNA is TGCGCCAGCAGCTTGGGTCTAGCGGCTCCCGATGAGCAGTTCTTC. Translation gives CASSLGLAAPDEQFF. This chain links TRBV5-1 with TRBJ2-1, with 7 bases matching TRBD2. J lost 8 bases, V lost 0 bases, and 8 bases had no gene match. Germline CDR1 SGHRS, CDR2 YFSETQ. CDR3 length equals 15 residues.

As regards this clonotype: Being one base from a much bigger clone, this may be a read error. This chain joins TRBV7-2 and TRBJ1-1; D uncertain. CDR3 length: 13 amino acids. Per the germline V gene, CDR1 is SGHTA and CDR2 is FQGNSA. The CDR3 DNA is TGTGCCAGCGGCTTAAGCCGGGACACTGAAGCTTTCTTT. Its translation is CASGLSRDTEAFF.

There are a few counts of this clonotype. A much larger clone is a single base away; this may be a read error. J is TRBJ2-5 and V is TRBV24-1, with no clear D. The J call may not be correct, given that the DNA end is closer to TRBJ2-1. The CDR3 totals 15 residues. Germline V lookup: CDR1 KGHDR, CDR2 SFDVKD. As DNA, the CDR3 is TGTGCCACCAGTGCCCTAGGGAACTACCAAGAGACCCAGTTCTTC. The encoded protein is CATSALGNYQETQFF.

The chain is built from TRBV2 and TRBJ1-2; D might be TRBD1 (5 bases). V was clipped by 4 bases and J by 6 bases, with 12 bases between them. CDR1 is SNHLY and CDR2 is FYNNEI in the germline V gene. CDR3 length: 13 residues. The DNA of the CDR3 is TGTGCCAGCAGTGCGACAAAGGGGAATGGCTACACCTTC. It yields the protein CASSATKGNGYTF.